These 4 T cell receptor beta chains were all obtained from the same sample, sequenced in a study of circulating tumor DNA in untreated peripheral T-cell lymphoma. TCRdb's copy holds only in-frame clones and misses some; the assay was immunoSEQ multiplex PCR. The sample lists fewer than 300 clones, 85% to 90% occurring once. The specimen was cell-free DNA from blood serum. These receptors were taken from a human donor with peripheral T-cell lymphoma.

The chain employs TRBV5-5 and TRBJ1-1, with 8 bases that match TRBD1. Germline loops: CDR1 SGHKS, CDR2 YYEKEE (reference sequence). The CDR3 contains 14 residues. V shed 4 bases, J shed 4 bases, and the junction held 6 bases outside the gene matches. This CDR3 is CASSGVTGATEAFF. The CDR3 DNA sequence: TGTGCCAGCAGCGGGGTGACAGGGGCCACTGAAGCTTTCTTT.

The V call is TRBV5-5, the J call TRBJ1-6; TRBD1 matches at 12 bases. The CDR3 contains 17 residues. V lost 3 bases, J lost 10 bases, and 11 bases stayed unmatched. Per germline, CDR1 SGHKS and CDR2 YYEKEE (reference sequence). CDR3 bases: TGTGCCAGCAGCTCGCCTGGGACAGGGGGCGTGGGATCACCCCTCCACTTT. This codes for CASSSPGTGGVGSPLHF. Looking up the rest from reference TRBV5-5 and TRBJ1-6 gives the full variable domain: DAGVTQSPTHLIKTRGQQVTLRCSPISGHKSVSWYQQVLGQGPQFIFQYYEKEERGRGNFPDRFSARQFPNYSSELNVNALLLGDSALYLCASSSPGTGGVGSPLHFGNGTRLTVT.

This chain connects TRBV14 to TRBJ1-2; D is unclear. Trimming took 4 bases from V and 8 from J, leaving 11 bases between them. The CDR3 spans 12 residues. Germline V lookup: CDR1 SGHDN, CDR2 FVKESK. The CDR3: CASSPSGGGYTF. In DNA form, the CDR3 reads TGTGCCAGCAGCCCGTCCGGAGGCGGCTACACCTTC.

The V call is TRBV4-1, the J call TRBJ2-4; 16 nucleotides align to TRBD2. Trimming at V came to 5 bases and at J to 0 bases, leaving 13 bases not matched to a gene. This CDR3 region has 21 residues. From germline, CDR1 is MGHRA and CDR2 YSYEKL. The CDR3 region has the DNA TGCGCCAGCAGCGTACAACCGGGACTAGCGGGGGGGCGGTTAGCCAAAAACATTCAGTACTTC. Translating it yields CASSVQPGLAGGRLAKNIQYF.